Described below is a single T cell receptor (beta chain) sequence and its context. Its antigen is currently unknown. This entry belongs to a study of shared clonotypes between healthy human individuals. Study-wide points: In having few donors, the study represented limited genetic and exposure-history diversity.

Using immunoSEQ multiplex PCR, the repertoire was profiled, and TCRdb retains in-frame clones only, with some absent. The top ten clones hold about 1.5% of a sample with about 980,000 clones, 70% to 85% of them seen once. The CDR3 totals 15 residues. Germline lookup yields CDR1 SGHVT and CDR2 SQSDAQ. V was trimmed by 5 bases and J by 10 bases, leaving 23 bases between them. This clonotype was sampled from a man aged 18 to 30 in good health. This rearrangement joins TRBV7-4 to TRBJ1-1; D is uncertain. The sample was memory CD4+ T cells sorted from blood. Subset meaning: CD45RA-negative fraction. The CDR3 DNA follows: TGTGCCAGCAGCCAAGGAGACGCGCTCGGCTTTGGAGCTTTCTTT. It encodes CASSQGDALGFGAFF.